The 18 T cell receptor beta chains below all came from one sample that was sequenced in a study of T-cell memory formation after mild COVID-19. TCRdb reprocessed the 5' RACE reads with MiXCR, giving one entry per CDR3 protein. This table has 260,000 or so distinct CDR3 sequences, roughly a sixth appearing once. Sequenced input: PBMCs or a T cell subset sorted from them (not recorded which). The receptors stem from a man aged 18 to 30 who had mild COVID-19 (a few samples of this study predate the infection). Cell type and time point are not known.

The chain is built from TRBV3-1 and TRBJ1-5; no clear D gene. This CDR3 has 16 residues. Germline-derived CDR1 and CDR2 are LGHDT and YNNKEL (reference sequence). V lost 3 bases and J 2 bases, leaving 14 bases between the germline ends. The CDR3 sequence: CASSQGFAGGNQPQHF. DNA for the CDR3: TGTGCCAGCAGCCAGGGTTTTGCCGGGGGCAATCAGCCCCAGCATTTT.

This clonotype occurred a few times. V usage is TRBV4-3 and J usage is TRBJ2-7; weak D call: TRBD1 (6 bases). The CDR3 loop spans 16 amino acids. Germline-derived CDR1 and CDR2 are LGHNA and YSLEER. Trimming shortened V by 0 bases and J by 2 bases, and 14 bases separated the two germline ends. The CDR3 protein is CASSQDHRAKPYEQYF. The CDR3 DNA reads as TGCGCCAGCAGCCAAGATCACAGGGCGAAACCCTACGAGCAGTACTTC.

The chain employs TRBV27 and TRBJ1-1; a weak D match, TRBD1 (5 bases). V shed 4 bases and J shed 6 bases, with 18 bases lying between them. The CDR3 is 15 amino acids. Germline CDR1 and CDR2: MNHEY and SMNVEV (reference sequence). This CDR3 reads CASSSGPPGWAEAFF. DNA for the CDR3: TGTGCCAGCAGTTCAGGGCCCCCCGGGTGGGCTGAAGCTTTCTTT.

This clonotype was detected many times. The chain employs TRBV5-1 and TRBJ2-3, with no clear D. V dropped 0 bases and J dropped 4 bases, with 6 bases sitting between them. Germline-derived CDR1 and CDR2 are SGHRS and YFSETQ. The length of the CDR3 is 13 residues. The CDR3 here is CASSLEVADTQYF. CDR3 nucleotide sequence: TGCGCCAGCAGCTTGGAGGTCGCAGATACGCAGTATTTT.

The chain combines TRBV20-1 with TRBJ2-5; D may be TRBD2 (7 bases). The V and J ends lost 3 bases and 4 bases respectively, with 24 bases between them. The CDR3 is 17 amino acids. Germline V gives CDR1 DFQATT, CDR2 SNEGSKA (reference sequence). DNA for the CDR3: TGCAGTGCTAGTCCCCCCCTCGGGGGGCCAGTAGGAGAGACCCAGTACTTC. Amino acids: CSASPPLGGPVGETQYF.

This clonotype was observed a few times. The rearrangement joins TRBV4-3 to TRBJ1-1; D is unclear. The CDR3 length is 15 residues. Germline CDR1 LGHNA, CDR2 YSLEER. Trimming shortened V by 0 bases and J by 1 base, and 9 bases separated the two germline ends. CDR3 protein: CASSQDPVGNTEAFF. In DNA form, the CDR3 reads TGCGCCAGCAGCCAAGATCCCGTGGGGAACACTGAAGCTTTCTTT.

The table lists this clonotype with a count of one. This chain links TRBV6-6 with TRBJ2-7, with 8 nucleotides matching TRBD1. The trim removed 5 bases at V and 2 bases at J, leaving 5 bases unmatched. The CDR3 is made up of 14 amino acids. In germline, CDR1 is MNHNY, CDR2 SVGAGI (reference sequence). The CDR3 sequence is CASSDRGGTYEQYF. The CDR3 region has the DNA TGTGCCAGCAGTGACAGGGGTGGAACCTACGAGCAGTACTTC.

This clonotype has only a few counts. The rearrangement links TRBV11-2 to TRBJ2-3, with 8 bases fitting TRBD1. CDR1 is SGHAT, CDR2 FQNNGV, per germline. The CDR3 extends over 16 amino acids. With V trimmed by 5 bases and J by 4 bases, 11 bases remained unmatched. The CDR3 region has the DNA TGTGCCAGCAGCCCGGCGGGACAGGTCATGGCAGATACGCAGTATTTT. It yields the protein CASSPAGQVMADTQYF.

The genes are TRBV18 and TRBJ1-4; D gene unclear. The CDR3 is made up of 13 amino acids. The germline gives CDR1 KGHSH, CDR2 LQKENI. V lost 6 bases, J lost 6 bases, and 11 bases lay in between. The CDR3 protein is CASSQRSDEKLFF. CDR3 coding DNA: TGTGCCAGCTCGCAACGTTCAGATGAAAAACTGTTTTTT.

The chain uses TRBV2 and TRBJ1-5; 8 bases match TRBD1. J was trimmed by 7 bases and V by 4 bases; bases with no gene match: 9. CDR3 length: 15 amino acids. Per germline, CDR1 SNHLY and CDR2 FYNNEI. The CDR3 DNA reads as TGTGCCAGCAGTGCCATGACAGGGGAACTCCAGCCCCAGCATTTT. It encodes CASSAMTGELQPQHF. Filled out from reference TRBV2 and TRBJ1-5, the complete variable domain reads EPEVTQTPSHQVTQMGQEVILRCVPISNHLYFYWYRQILGQKVEFLVSFYNNEISEKSEIFDDQFSVERPDGSNFTLKIRSTKLEDSAMYFCASSAMTGELQPQHFGDGTRLSIL.

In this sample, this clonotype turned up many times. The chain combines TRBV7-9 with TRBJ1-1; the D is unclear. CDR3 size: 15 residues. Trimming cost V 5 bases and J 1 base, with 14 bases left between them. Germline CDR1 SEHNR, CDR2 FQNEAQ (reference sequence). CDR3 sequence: CASSDTDEGNTEAFF. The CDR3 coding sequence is TGTGCCAGCAGCGACACGGACGAGGGGAACACTGAAGCTTTCTTT.

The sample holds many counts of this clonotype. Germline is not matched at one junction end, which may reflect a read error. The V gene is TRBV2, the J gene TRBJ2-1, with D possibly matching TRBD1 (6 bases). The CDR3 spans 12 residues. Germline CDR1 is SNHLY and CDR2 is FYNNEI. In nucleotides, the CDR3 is TGTGCCAGCAGCGAAGGGGGCAATGAGCAGTTCTTC. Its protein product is CASSEGGNEQFF.

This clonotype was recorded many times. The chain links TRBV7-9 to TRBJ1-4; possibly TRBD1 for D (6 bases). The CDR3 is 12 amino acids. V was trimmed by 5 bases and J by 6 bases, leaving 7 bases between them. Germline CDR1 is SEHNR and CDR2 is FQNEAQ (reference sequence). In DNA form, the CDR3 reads TGTGCCAGCAGCCGGACAGATGAAAAACTGTTTTTT. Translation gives CASSRTDEKLFF.

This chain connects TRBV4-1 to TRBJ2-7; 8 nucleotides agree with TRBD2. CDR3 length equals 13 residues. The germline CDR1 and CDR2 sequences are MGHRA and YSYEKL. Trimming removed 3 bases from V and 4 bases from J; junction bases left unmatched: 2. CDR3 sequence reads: CASSHREGYEQYF. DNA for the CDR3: TGCGCCAGCAGCCACCGGGAGGGGTACGAGCAGTACTTC.

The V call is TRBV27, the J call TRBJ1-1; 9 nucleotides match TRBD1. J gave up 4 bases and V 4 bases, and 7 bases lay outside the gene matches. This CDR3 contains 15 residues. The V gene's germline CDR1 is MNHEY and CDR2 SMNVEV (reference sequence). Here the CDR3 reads CASSSGQGRPTEAFF. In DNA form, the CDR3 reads TGTGCCAGCAGTTCGGGACAGGGCCGACCCACTGAAGCTTTCTTT.

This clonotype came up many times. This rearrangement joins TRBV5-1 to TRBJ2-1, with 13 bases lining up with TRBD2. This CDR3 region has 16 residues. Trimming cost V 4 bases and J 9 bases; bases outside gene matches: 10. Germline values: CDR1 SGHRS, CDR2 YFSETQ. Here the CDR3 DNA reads TGCGCCAGCAGCCGGATTACTAGCGGGGGGGCTGGTGAGCAGTTCTTC. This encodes CASSRITSGGAGEQFF. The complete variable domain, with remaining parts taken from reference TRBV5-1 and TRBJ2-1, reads KAGVTQTPRYLIKTRGQQVTLSCSPISGHRSVSWYQQTPGQGLQFLFEYFSETQRNKGNFPGRFSGRQFSNSRSEMNVSTLELGDSALYLCASSRITSGGAGEQFFGPGTRLTVL.

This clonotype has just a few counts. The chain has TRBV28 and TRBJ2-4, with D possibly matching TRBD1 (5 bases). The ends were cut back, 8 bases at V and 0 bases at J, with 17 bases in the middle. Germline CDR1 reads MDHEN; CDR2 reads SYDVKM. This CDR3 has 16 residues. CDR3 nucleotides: TGTGCCAGCGGGGCGTGGGCAGCTACAGCCAAAAACATTCAGTACTTC. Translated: CASGAWAATAKNIQYF.

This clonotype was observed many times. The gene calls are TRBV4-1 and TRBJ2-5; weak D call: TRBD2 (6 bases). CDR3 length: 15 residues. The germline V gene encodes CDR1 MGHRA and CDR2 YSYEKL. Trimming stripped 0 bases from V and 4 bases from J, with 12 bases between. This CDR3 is CASSQEGGPGETQYF. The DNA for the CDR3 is TGCGCCAGCAGCCAAGAAGGAGGGCCGGGAGAGACCCAGTACTTC.